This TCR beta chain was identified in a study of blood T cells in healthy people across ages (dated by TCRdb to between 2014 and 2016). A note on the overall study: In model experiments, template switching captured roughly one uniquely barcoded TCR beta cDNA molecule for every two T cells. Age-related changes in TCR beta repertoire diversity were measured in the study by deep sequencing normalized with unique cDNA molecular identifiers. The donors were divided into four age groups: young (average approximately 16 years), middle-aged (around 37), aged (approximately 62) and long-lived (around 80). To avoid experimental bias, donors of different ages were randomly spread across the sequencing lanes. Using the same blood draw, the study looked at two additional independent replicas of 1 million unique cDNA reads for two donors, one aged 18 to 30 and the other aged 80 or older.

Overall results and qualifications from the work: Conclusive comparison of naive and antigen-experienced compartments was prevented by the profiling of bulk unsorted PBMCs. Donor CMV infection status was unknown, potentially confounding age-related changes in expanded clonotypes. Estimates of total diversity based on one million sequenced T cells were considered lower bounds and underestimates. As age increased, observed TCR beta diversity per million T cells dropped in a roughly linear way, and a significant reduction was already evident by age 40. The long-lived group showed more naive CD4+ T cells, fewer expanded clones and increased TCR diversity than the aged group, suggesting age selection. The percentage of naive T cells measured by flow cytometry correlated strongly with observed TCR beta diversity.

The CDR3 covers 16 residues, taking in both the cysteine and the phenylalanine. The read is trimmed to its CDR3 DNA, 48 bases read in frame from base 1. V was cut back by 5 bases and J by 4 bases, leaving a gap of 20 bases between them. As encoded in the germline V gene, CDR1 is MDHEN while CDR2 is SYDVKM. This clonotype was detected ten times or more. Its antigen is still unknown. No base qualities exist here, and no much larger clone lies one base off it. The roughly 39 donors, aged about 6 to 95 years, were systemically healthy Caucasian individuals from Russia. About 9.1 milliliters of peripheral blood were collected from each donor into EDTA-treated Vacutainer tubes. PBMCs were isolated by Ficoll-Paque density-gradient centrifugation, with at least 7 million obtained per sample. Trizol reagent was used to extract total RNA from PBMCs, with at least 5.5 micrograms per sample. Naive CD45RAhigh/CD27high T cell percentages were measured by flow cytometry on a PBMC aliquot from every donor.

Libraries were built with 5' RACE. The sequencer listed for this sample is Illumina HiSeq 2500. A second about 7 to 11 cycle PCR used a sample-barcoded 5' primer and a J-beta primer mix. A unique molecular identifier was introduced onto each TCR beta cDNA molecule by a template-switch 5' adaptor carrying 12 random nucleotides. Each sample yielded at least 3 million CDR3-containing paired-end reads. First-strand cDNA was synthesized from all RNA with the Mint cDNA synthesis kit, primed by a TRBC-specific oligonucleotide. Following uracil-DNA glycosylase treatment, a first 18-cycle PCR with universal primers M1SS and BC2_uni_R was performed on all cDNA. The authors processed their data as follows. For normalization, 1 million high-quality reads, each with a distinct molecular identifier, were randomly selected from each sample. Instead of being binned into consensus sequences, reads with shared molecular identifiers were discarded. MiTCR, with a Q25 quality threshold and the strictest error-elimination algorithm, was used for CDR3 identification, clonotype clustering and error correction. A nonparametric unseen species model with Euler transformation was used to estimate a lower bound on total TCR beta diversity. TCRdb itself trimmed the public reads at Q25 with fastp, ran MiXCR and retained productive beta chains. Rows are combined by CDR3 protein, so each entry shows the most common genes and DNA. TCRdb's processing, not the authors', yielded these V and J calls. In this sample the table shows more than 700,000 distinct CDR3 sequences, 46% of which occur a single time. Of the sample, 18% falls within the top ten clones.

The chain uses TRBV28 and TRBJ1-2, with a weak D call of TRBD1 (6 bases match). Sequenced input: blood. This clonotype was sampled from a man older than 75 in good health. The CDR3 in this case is CASSAGLGGRAYGYTF. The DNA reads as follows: TGTGCCAGCAGTGCCGGATTAGGGGGGCGCGCCTATGGCTACACCTTC.